This is a list of T cell receptor beta chains from one sample in a study of cytomegalovirus exposure and HLA in healthy donors. Sequencing used immunoSEQ multiplex PCR; TCRdb keeps in-frame clones, though not all of them. The data show fewer than 250,000 clones, 83% seen once. Sample: PBMCs. The receptors were sampled from a girl between 5 and 17 years old in good health and CMV-seronegative. CDR3s include the opening cysteine and the closing phenylalanine or tryptophan. Fields, in order: D gene, clone size, V gene, J gene, CDR3 protein, CDR3 DNA. A D gene is named only where the DNA matches it firmly. Part of the rows lack a size; the others show once, few, many or a class for expanded clones.

>TRBD1|-|TRBV6-5|TRBJ1-1
CASSEGAHTEAFF
TGTGCCAGCAGTGAGGGGGCGCACACTGAAGCTTTCTTT
>-|-|TRBV4-1|TRBJ1-2
CASSQDRGAGAYGYTF
TGCGCCAGCAGCCAAGATCGGGGGGCCGGGGCGTATGGCTACACCTTC
>TRBD1|-|TRBV18|TRBJ1-5
CASSLQGASNQPQHF
TGTGCCAGCTCACTACAGGGGGCGAGCAATCAGCCCCAGCATTTT
>TRBD2|once|TRBV7-2|TRBJ2-1
CASSLDGTSRTGEQFF
TGTGCCAGCAGCTTAGATGGGACTAGTCGGACGGGTGAGCAGTTCTTC
>TRBD2|-|TRBV5-1|TRBJ2-7
CASSPRAGLAGREQYF
TGCGCCAGCAGCCCCAGGGCCGGACTAGCGGGGCGGGAGCAGTACTTC
>-|-|TRBV7-9|TRBJ2-1
CASSLATGFEQFF
TGTGCCAGCAGCTTAGCAACAGGGTTCGAGCAGTTCTTC
>TRBD1|-|TRBV5-4|TRBJ1-1
CASSLGDRGSEAFF
TGTGCCAGCAGCTTGGGGGACAGGGGGTCTGAAGCTTTCTTT
>-|-|TRBV7-2|TRBJ2-5
CASSLGAGTPEETQYF
TGTGCCAGCAGCTTAGGAGCCGGGACACCCGAAGAGACCCAGTACTTC
>TRBD1|-|TRBV10-1|TRBJ2-3
CASSESTLDRTADTQYF
TGCGCCAGCAGTGAGTCGACTCTGGACAGGACTGCAGATACGCAGTATTTT
>TRBD1|-|TRBV11-2|TRBJ2-6
CATDREPGANVLTF
TGTGCCACGGACAGGGAACCTGGGGCCAACGTCCTGACTTTC
>TRBD1|-|TRBV4-2|TRBJ1-5
CASSQAQGLNQPQHF
TGTGCCAGCAGCCAAGCACAGGGGCTAAACCAGCCCCAGCATTTT
>TRBD2|-|TRBV11-2|TRBJ2-3
CASSSRLAGGPFLSDTQYF
TGTGCCAGCAGCTCCCGACTAGCGGGAGGGCCGTTTTTATCAGATACGCAGTATTTT
>TRBD2|-|TRBV5-1|TRBJ2-3
CASSSSGTGTDTQYF
TGCGCCAGCAGCTCAAGCGGGACCGGTACAGATACGCAGTATTTT
>-|-|TRBV19|TRBJ1-2
CASSRYTGGMAASGYTF
TGTGCCAGTAGTAGATACACGGGGGGTATGGCTGCAAGTGGCTACACCTTC
>TRBD2|few|TRBV6-1|TRBJ2-7
CASSEGTSVTHEQYF
TGTGCCAGCAGTGAAGGGACTAGTGTTACCCACGAGCAGTACTTC
>-|-|TRBV7-2|TRBJ1-3
CASSFSRGSGNTIYF
TGTGCCAGCAGCTTTTCCAGGGGCTCTGGAAACACCATATATTTT
>-|once|TRBV7-9|TRBJ1-5
CASSLVAGNQPQHF
TGTGCCAGCAGCTTAGTCGCGGGGAATCAGCCCCAGCATTTT
>TRBD1|-|TRBV5-1|TRBJ1-2
CASSLTTGVKPGSGYTF
TGCGCCAGCAGCTTAACGACAGGGGTTAAGCCGGGGAGTGGCTACACCTTC
>-|-|TRBV7-9|TRBJ1-1
CASSSTRDTEAFF
TGTGCCAGCAGCTCCACGAGGGACACTGAAGCTTTCTTT
>TRBD1|once|TRBV6-6|TRBJ1-5
CASSYPGTVDQPQHF
TGTGCCAGCAGTTACCCCGGGACAGTGGATCAGCCCCAGCATTTT
>TRBD1|-|TRBV6-5|TRBJ1-2
CASNRDAGGYGYTF
TGTGCCAGCAACCGAGATGCAGGGGGCTATGGCTACACCTTC
>-|-|TRBV2|TRBJ2-7
CASREIEYEQYF
TGTGCCAGCAGGGAGATCGAGTACGAGCAGTACTTC
>-|-|TRBV30|TRBJ1-5
CAGSVGSQPQHF
TGTGCCGGGTCCGTCGGGAGCCAGCCCCAGCATTTT
>TRBD1|-|TRBV5-4|TRBJ2-1
CASSGRDRGSNEQFF
TGTGCCAGCAGCGGGCGGGACAGGGGTAGCAATGAGCAGTTCTTC
>-|-|TRBV5-6|TRBJ2-5
CASRRQTGQETQYF
TGTGCCAGCAGGCGTCAAACAGGGCAAGAGACCCAGTACTTC
>TRBD1|-|TRBV7-7|TRBJ2-7
CASSLDRSDLYF
TGTGCCAGCAGCCTGGACAGGTCGGATCTGTACTTC
>TRBD2|-|TRBV28|TRBJ2-3
CASSFQASGDYTDTQYF
TGTGCCAGCAGTTTTCAGGCTAGCGGGGATTACACAGATACGCAGTATTTT
>-|-|TRBV19|TRBJ1-6
CASSIVTANSPLHF
TGTGCCAGTAGTATAGTAACAGCAAATTCACCCCTCCACTTT
>TRBD2|-|TRBV5-1|TRBJ2-7
CASSLEQLAGGAYEQYF
TGCGCCAGCAGCTTGGAACAACTAGCGGGGGGGGCCTACGAGCAGTACTTC
>-|once|TRBV2|TRBJ2-1
CASSEVQDQFF
TGTGCCAGCAGTGAAGTCCAGGATCAGTTCTTC
>TRBD1|-|TRBV28|TRBJ2-1
CASSLRDRAYNEQFF
TGTGCCAGCAGTCTCCGGGACAGGGCCTACAATGAGCAGTTCTTC
>TRBD1|once|TRBV2|TRBJ2-1
CASSQTGGYNEQFF
TGTGCCAGCAGCCAGACAGGGGGATACAATGAGCAGTTCTTC
>-|-|TRBV20-1|TRBJ1-1
CSAQKAEAFF
TGCAGTGCCCAGAAAGCTGAAGCTTTCTTT
>TRBD1|once|TRBV28|TRBJ1-1
CASSSTGAQAFF
TGTGCCAGCAGTTCCACAGGGGCGCAAGCTTTCTTT
>-|-|TRBV19|TRBJ2-7
CASSIGSGSSYEQYF
TGTGCCAGTAGTATCGGTTCGGGGAGCTCCTACGAGCAGTACTTC
>-|-|TRBV29-1|TRBJ1-5
CSVGGQTSNQPQHF
TGCAGCGTTGGGGGGCAGACAAGCAATCAGCCCCAGCATTTT
>TRBD2|-|TRBV9|TRBJ2-1
CASSLLAGPYNEQFF
TGTGCCAGCAGTCTACTAGCGGGGCCCTACAATGAGCAGTTCTTC
>-|few|TRBV5-1|TRBJ2-2
CASSFNRGGDTGELFF
TGCGCCAGCAGCTTCAACAGGGGCGGGGACACCGGGGAGCTGTTTTTT
>-|-|TRBV7-7|TRBJ2-1
CASSDRGTEQFF
TGTGCTAGCAGCGATAGGGGGACGGAGCAGTTCTTC
>-|-|TRBV7-9|TRBJ2-7
CASSLEPGIVWSYEQYF
TGTGCCAGCAGCTTAGAACCAGGGATAGTTTGGTCCTACGAGCAGTACTTC
>-|-|TRBV5-1|TRBJ1-1
CASSLTSITEAFF
TGCGCCAGCAGCTTGACATCGATCACTGAAGCTTTCTTT
>TRBD2|-|TRBV5-1|TRBJ2-5
CASSKRESETQYF
TGCGCCAGCAGCAAGCGGGAGAGCGAGACCCAGTACTTC
>-|once|TRBV29-1|TRBJ1-1
CSVEGGPVLEWAEAFF
TGCAGCGTTGAGGGGGGGCCAGTTTTGGAGTGGGCTGAAGCTTTCTTT
>TRBD1|once|TRBV10-3|TRBJ1-1
CAISAGTGVAQNTEAFF
TGTGCCATCAGCGCCGGGACAGGGGTCGCCCAGAACACTGAAGCTTTCTTT
>-|once|TRBV13|TRBJ2-7
CASSLGTVEGNRGEQCF
TGTGCCAGCAGCTTAGGCACTGTTGAGGGCAATCGGGGTGAGCAGTGCTTC
>TRBD1|-|TRBV19|TRBJ1-1
CASSGTGTLGTEAFF
TGTGCCAGTAGTGGGACAGGGACTTTGGGCACTGAAGCTTTCTTT
>-|-|TRBV4-3|TRBJ1-3
CASSQDRGYSGNTIYF
TGCGCCAGCAGCCAAGATCGCGGATACTCTGGAAACACCATATATTTT
>TRBD1|-|TRBV9|TRBJ2-3
CASNLNAGDRVTDTQYF
TGTGCCAGCAACCTAAATGCGGGGGACAGGGTCACAGATACGCAGTATTTT
>-|once|TRBV28|TRBJ1-2
CASSLAGSYGYTF
TGTGCCAGCAGTTTGGCGGGGAGCTATGGCTACACCTTC
>-|-|TRBV7-8|TRBJ1-5
CASSYDRSDNQPQHF
TGTGCCAGCAGCTATGACAGGAGTGACAATCAGCCCCAGCATTTT
>-|-|TRBV7-2|TRBJ1-4
CASSYSGRQKLFF
TGTGCCAGCAGCTACAGCGGCAGACAAAAACTGTTTTTT
>-|once|TRBV2|TRBJ1-2
CASSGQSYGYTF
TGTGCCAGCAGTGGACAGTCATATGGCTACACCTTC